The sample holds one count of the clone carrying this T cell receptor (beta chain). Constant-region priming of 500 to 550 ng total RNA yielded TCR beta cDNA. Nested multiplex PCR, run for three rounds with slightly modified ARM-PCR, yielded TCR beta libraries. Running around 10 cycles apiece, the first two PCR rounds relied on TRBV1-TRBV30 forward primers together with a C-beta reverse primer. TCRdb re-derived calls from the multiplex PCR reads in MiXCR, one entry per CDR3 protein. This sample yields about 190,000 distinct CDR3 sequences, of which 85% are seen a single time; 15% to 20% belongs to the top ten. This entry is derived from a study of tumor-infiltrating lymphocytes in primary liver carcinoma. Unsorted bulk tissue of about 17-32 mg yielded co-extracted RNA and DNA. The CDR3 is made up of 12 amino acids. Germline V lookup: CDR1 MNHEY, CDR2 SVGEGT. With V trimmed by 7 bases and J by 7 bases, 6 bases remained unmatched.

The rearrangement joins TRBV6-2 or TRBV6-3 to TRBJ1-2; TRBD1 matches at 7 bases. The origin of this receptor is a man aged 40-49 years with primary liver carcinoma and hepatitis B virus infection. Sequencing was done on a sample of tumor tissue from primary liver carcinoma. In DNA form, the CDR3 reads TGTGCCAGCAACCAAACAGGGGCTGGCTACACCTTC. The encoded protein is CASNQTGAGYTF.